These 9 T cell receptor beta chains originate from one sample sequenced in a study of shared T cell receptors in the human thymus. Using immunoSEQ multiplex PCR, the repertoire was profiled, and TCRdb retains in-frame clones only, with some absent. This table has about 730,000 clones, approximately 83% appearing once. The sample also formed part of further work on human thymus T cells.

What was sequenced was thymocytes. All receptors come from a girl under two years old with a congenital heart defect.

The rearrangement joins TRBV6-6 to TRBJ1-5, with TRBD1 matching 7 bases. With 5 bases clipped from V and 2 bases from J, the junction kept 9 bases outside the gene matches. Per the germline V gene, CDR1 is MNHNY and CDR2 is SVGAGI (reference sequence). The CDR3 loop spans 16 amino acids. CDR3 loop: CASSPPQGIGNQPQHF. The CDR3, as DNA: TGTGCCAGCAGTCCGCCACAGGGGATTGGCAATCAGCCCCAGCATTTT.

The rearrangement joins TRBV4-1 to TRBJ1-6, with D possibly TRBD1 on 5 matching bases. This CDR3 is built from 14 residues. Trimming cost V 0 bases and J 10 bases, with 10 bases left between them. The germline V gene encodes CDR1 MGHRA and CDR2 YSYEKL. CDR3 DNA sequence: TGCGCCAGCAGCCAAGACGCAGGGAAGTCACCCCTCCACTTT. This encodes CASSQDAGKSPLHF.

The chain carries TRBV6-1 and TRBJ2-2; D is undetermined. The V end lost 2 bases, the J end lost 0 bases, and 10 bases lay between the germline ends. The V gene's germline CDR1 is MNHNS and CDR2 SASEGT. The CDR3 runs 16 residues. The chain's CDR3 is CASSERVKPNTGELFF. The CDR3 DNA reads as TGTGCCAGCAGTGAACGAGTAAAGCCGAACACCGGGGAGCTGTTTTTT.

The V gene is TRBV7-7, the J gene TRBJ1-6; D may be TRBD1 (5 bases). The CDR3 runs to 18 residues. Trimming removed 3 bases at V and 0 bases at J, with 15 bases between. Germline V gives CDR1 SSHAT, CDR2 FNYEAQ (reference sequence). The CDR3 DNA reads as TGTGCCAGCAGCTTGGCAGACAGCGTCAGCTCCTATAATTCACCCCTCCACTTT. Translated, it gives CASSLADSVSSYNSPLHF.

J is TRBJ2-1 and V is TRBV18; TRBD2 agrees at 7 bases. The CDR3 loop spans 12 amino acids. V lost 5 bases and J lost 7; bases outside the gene matches: 2. Germline V gene data show CDR1 as KGHSH and CDR2 as LQKENI. Written as DNA, the CDR3 is TGTGCCAGCTCAACACTAGCGAATGAGCAGTTCTTC. It translates to CASSTLANEQFF.

This chain joins TRBV6-5 and TRBJ1-5; TRBD1 aligns across 7 bases. The CDR3 is 14 residues long. Trimming cost V 5 bases and J 9 bases; bases outside gene matches: 10. Germline V lookup: CDR1 MNHEY, CDR2 SVGAGI. This CDR3 is CASSPGQALGPQHF. The CDR3 region has the DNA TGTGCCAGCAGTCCCGGACAGGCGCTCGGGCCCCAGCATTTT.

This clone was seen once. The V gene is TRBV7-2, the J gene TRBJ2-3; tentative D call: TRBD2 (5 bases). The CDR3 totals 16 residues. CDR1 and CDR2 from the germline V gene are SGHTA and FQGNSA. V lost 1 base to trimming and J lost 5 bases, with 16 bases between them. The CDR3 region has the DNA TGTGCCAGCAGCTTAGTGCATAGCGCAGCGCAAGATACGCAGTATTTT. This codes for CASSLVHSAAQDTQYF.

J is TRBJ1-2 and V is TRBV27, with no clear D. Trimming shortened V by 7 bases and J by 1 base, and 13 bases separated the two germline ends. The CDR3 has 14 amino acids. The germline CDR1 and CDR2 sequences are MNHEY and SMNVEV (reference sequence). The DNA of the CDR3 is TGTGCCAGCAAATTCTCAGGAAATAACTATGGCTACACCTTC. This encodes CASKFSGNNYGYTF.

The chain uses TRBV28 and TRBJ2-3; 7 nucleotides match TRBD2. With 8 bases clipped from V and 2 bases from J, the junction kept 7 bases outside the gene matches. The CDR3 spans 14 residues. Germline CDR1 MDHEN, CDR2 SYDVKM. CDR3 nucleotides: TGTGCCAGCGGGTCTAGCGGAGACACAGATACGCAGTATTTT. It specifies CASGSSGDTDTQYF.